A selection of T cell receptor beta chains follows, all from one sample in a study of blood T cell repertoires in COVID-19. TCRdb's table, derived via immunoSEQ multiplex PCR, lists solely in-frame clones and lacks some. The sample carries some 120,000 clones, 70% to 80% recorded once. Sequenced sample: peripheral blood. These receptors came from a human donor in a cohort sampled during active COVID-19. Both conserved end residues are part of each CDR3. A D gene is named only where the DNA matches it firmly. Expanded clones get a size class; other rows say once, few or many, or leave the size out.

NA	15	TRBV5-4	TRBD1	TRBJ2-7	TGTGCCAGCAGCTTGGAAGACAGGGGACCCTACGAGCAGTACTTC	CASSLEDRGPYEQYF
NA	15	TRBV5-1	TRBD1	TRBJ1-4	TGCGCCAGCAGCTTGAGGGACAGGGGCAATGAAAAACTGTTTTTT	CASSLRDRGNEKLFF
NA	16	TRBV4-1	NA	TRBJ2-7	TGCGCCAGCAGCTCCGGCAGGCTGGCAGGGTCCTACGAGCAGTACTTC	CASSSGRLAGSYEQYF
NA	15	TRBV27	NA	TRBJ1-5	TGTGCCAGCAGTCCGCCCCCAGGGCTGAATCAGCCCCAGCATTTT	CASSPPPGLNQPQHF
NA	15	TRBV11-2	TRBD1	TRBJ1-1	TGTGCCAGCAGCTTAAGACAGGGGGGGAACACTGAAGCTTTCTTT	CASSLRQGGNTEAFF
few	14	TRBV11-1	TRBD1	TRBJ1-6	TGTGCCAGCAGTCACAGGGGTAATAATTCACCCCTCCACTTT	CASSHRGNNSPLHF
NA	16	TRBV24-1	TRBD2	TRBJ2-2	TGTGCCACCAGTGATTTGAAGCGGGGCGGCACCGGGGAGCTGTTTTTT	CATSDLKRGGTGELFF
few	14	TRBV6-5	NA	TRBJ1-3	TGTGCCAGCAGTCGACAGGCCCCTGGAAACACCATATATTTT	CASSRQAPGNTIYF
NA	16	TRBV4-1	NA	TRBJ1-2	TGCGCCAGCAGCCAAGCACACTCTCAGGAAAACTATGGCTACACCTTC	CASSQAHSQENYGYTF
NA	16	TRBV6-6	NA	TRBJ2-5	TGTGCCAGCAGTTACTCGAGGGGGACGGCCAAAGAGACCCAGTACTTC	CASSYSRGTAKETQYF
NA	18	TRBV13	NA	TRBJ1-4	TGTGCCAGCAGGCTCGCAAGTCAGATCCCCGCAACTAATGAAAAACTGTTTTTT	CASRLASQIPATNEKLFF
NA	16	TRBV25-1	NA	TRBJ1-6	TGTGCCAGCAGTGAAATCGGGGGTTGGGATAATTCACCCCTCCACTTT	CASSEIGGWDNSPLHF
NA	16	TRBV7-8	TRBD1	TRBJ2-2	TGTGCCAGCAGCCCGCGACAGGGGGCGCGCACCGGGGAGCTGTTTTTT	CASSPRQGARTGELFF
NA	17	TRBV28	TRBD1	TRBJ2-7	TGTGCCAGCAGTTTATATCTCCCTCTCGGACAGGTCTACGAGCAGTACTTC	CASSLYLPLGQVYEQYF
NA	14	TRBV6-5	NA	TRBJ2-1	TGTGCCAGCAGTTACAGGCAGGGTAACAATGAGCAGTTCTTC	CASSYRQGNNEQFF
once	17	TRBV3-1/TRBV3-2	TRBD1	TRBJ2-4	TGTGCCAGCAGCCGTCGCCGGGACAGGGGTCGGAAAAACATTCAGTACTTC	CASSRRRDRGRKNIQYF
NA	14	TRBV6-5	NA	TRBJ1-1	TGTGCCAGCAGATACGGACAAATGAACACTGAAGCTTTCTTT	CASRYGQMNTEAFF
few	21	TRBV18	NA	TRBJ2-6	TGTGCCAGCTCACCAACGGTAGGCCTCGGGCGGACTGTTGGAGGGGCCAACGTCCTGACTTTC	CASSPTVGLGRTVGGANVLTF
NA	14	TRBV28	NA	TRBJ1-5	TGTGCCAGCAGTTTTCCTGGACTCAATCAGCCCCAGCATTTT	CASSFPGLNQPQHF
NA	13	TRBV29-1	NA	TRBJ2-7	TGCAGCGTTGAGTCGGACAAACCCTACGAGCAGTACTTC	CSVESDKPYEQYF
NA	13	TRBV5-4	TRBD1	TRBJ2-7	TGTGCCAGCAGCCTGTCTAGACAGGGGGACCAGTACTTC	CASSLSRQGDQYF
once	14	TRBV18	NA	TRBJ1-1	TGTGCCAGCTCACCAAACAGCTTGAACACTGAAGCTTTCTTT	CASSPNSLNTEAFF
few	14	TRBV30	NA	TRBJ2-6	TGTGCCTGGAGTCCGGGGTCTGGGGCCAACGTCCTGACTTTC	CAWSPGSGANVLTF
NA	15	TRBV9	NA	TRBJ2-7	TGTGCCAGCAGCGTAGAAGGCGGGCCCGGCCGCGAGCAGTACTTC	CASSVEGGPGREQYF
NA	13	TRBV6-5	NA	TRBJ1-1	TGTGCCAGCAGTTACTCGTTGTGGGAGGAGGCTTTCTTT	CASSYSLWEEAFF
NA	13	TRBV28	NA	TRBJ1-2	TGTGCCAGCAGTCTGTCAGGGGAGAATGGCTACACCTTC	CASSLSGENGYTF
NA	13	TRBV5-1	NA	TRBJ2-7	TGCGCCAGCAGCTCTTGGAGCTCCTACGAGCAGTACTTC	CASSSWSSYEQYF
NA	16	TRBV7-3	TRBD1	TRBJ1-1	TGTGCCAGCAGCTTATGGGGACAGGGGGCGAACACTGAAGCTTTCTTT	CASSLWGQGANTEAFF
few	19	TRBV7-9	TRBD2	TRBJ2-5	TGTGCCAGCAGCTTAGTAAGACTAGCGGGGATCCCTGGACAAGAGACCCAGTACTTC	CASSLVRLAGIPGQETQYF
NA	15	TRBV5-4	TRBD1	TRBJ2-5	TGTGCCAGCAGCTCCGGGACAGGGGGAGAAGAGACCCAGTACTTC	CASSSGTGGEETQYF
NA	11	TRBV27	NA	TRBJ2-7	TGTGCCAGCAGTTCCAACTACGAGCAGTACTTC	CASSSNYEQYF
once	16	TRBV3-1/TRBV3-2	TRBD1	TRBJ2-3	TGTGCCAGCAACCGAGGGGGACAGGGGGACACAGATACGCAGTATTTT	CASNRGGQGDTDTQYF
NA	13	TRBV6-5	TRBD2	TRBJ2-5	TGTGCCAGCAGTTACAATAGCGGGCAGACCCAGTACTTC	CASSYNSGQTQYF
NA	16	TRBV7-9	TRBD1	TRBJ2-4	TGTGCCAGCAGCCCCCCGACAGGGCGCACCAAAAACATTCAGTACTTC	CASSPPTGRTKNIQYF
few	14	TRBV5-1	TRBD1	TRBJ1-1	TGCGCCAGCAGAGGACAGGGATTGAACACTGAAGCTTTCTTT	CASRGQGLNTEAFF
many	14	TRBV19	NA	TRBJ2-7	TGTGCCAGTGGGGGAGCAGGGGAGTACGTAGAGCAGTACTTC	CASGGAGEYVEQYF
NA	11	TRBV12-3/TRBV12-4	NA	TRBJ2-1	TGTGCCAGCAGTTCGCGGGGCCAGCAGTTCTTC	CASSSRGQQFF
NA	16	TRBV6-5	TRBD1	TRBJ1-6	TGTGCCAGCAGTTATACGGGACAGGGGGCGGGATCACCCCTCCACTTT	CASSYTGQGAGSPLHF
NA	16	TRBV27	NA	TRBJ2-7	TGTGCCAGTTATCCTTACCTCCCGACGGGGACCTACGAGCAGTACTTC	CASYPYLPTGTYEQYF
NA	13	TRBV27	NA	TRBJ2-1	TGTGCCAGCAGTCTCCGAGGCCGGGATGAGCAGTTCTTC	CASSLRGRDEQFF
NA	14	TRBV19	TRBD2	TRBJ2-5	TGTGCCAGTAGTCCCCAGACTAGCACGGAGACCCAGTACTTC	CASSPQTSTETQYF
NA	15	TRBV6-1	NA	TRBJ2-7	TGTGCCAGCAGTGATTCCGGGACACCTCTTTACGAGCAGTACTTC	CASSDSGTPLYEQYF
NA	16	TRBV7-8	NA	TRBJ2-3	TGTGCCAGCAGCCCAGAACGCCAAGACATCACAGATACGCAGTATTTT	CASSPERQDITDTQYF
NA	14	TRBV3-1/TRBV3-2	NA	TRBJ1-2	TGTGCCAGCAGCCAAAAAGGACAGAGCTATGGCTACACCTTC	CASSQKGQSYGYTF
NA	17	TRBV28	TRBD1	TRBJ2-7	TGTGCCAGCAGCCCTATTAGGACAGGGACGAGCTCCTACGAGCAGTACTTC	CASSPIRTGTSSYEQYF
NA	15	TRBV27	NA	TRBJ2-3	TGTGCCAGCAGTTCGCTACAGGGCCTCTGGGATACGCAGTATTTT	CASSSLQGLWDTQYF
NA	11	TRBV28	NA	TRBJ2-2	TGTGCCAGCAACAGGCCCGGGGAGCTGTTTTTT	CASNRPGELFF
NA	13	TRBV6-5	NA	TRBJ1-4	TGTGCCAGCATTGCAGGGCTTAATGAAAAACTGTTTTTT	CASIAGLNEKLFF
NA	14	TRBV18	NA	TRBJ2-1	TGTGCCAGCTCACCCCCAGGGGCCCGGGATGAGCAGTTCTTC	CASSPPGARDEQFF